The next 10 T cell receptor beta chains were all read from a single sample in a study of CD8+ T cells in alopecia areata. TCR sequencing used cDNA made by reverse transcription of extracted RNA. TCRdb keeps only in-frame clones here, not all; method: immunoSEQ multiplex PCR. The data show more than 95,000 clones, more than 75% seen once. Treatment of the sample: oral pan-JAK inhibitor, 5-10 mg twice daily. The sample here was CD8+ T cells sorted from blood, taken at week 34, from a patient treated with tofacitinib. The receptors were gathered from a human donor with alopecia areata.

The chain has TRBV7-9 and TRBJ2-7, with 9 bases lining up with TRBD1. Germline V gene lookup returns CDR1 SEHNR and CDR2 FQNEAQ (reference sequence). V was pared by 0 bases and J by 6 bases, with 3 bases of the junction left unmatched. The CDR3 sequence is 14 residues long. In DNA, the CDR3 is TGTGCCAGCAGCTTAGCCGACAGGGGGGGCGAGCAGTACTTC. This gives the protein CASSLADRGGEQYF.

V usage is TRBV27 and J usage is TRBJ2-7; tentative D call: TRBD2 (6 bases). This CDR3 spans 13 amino acids. The germline V gene has CDR1 MNHEY and CDR2 SMNVEV (reference sequence). Trimming cost V 5 bases and J 2 bases, with 10 bases left between them. This CDR3 is CASSEGLTYEQYF. CDR3 bases: TGTGCCAGCAGTGAGGGACTGACCTACGAGCAGTACTTC.

The V gene is TRBV27, the J gene TRBJ2-2; 9 positions match TRBD1. Germline lookup yields CDR1 MNHEY and CDR2 SMNVEV (reference sequence). V gave up 5 bases and J gave up 6 bases; unmatched junction bases: 19. The CDR3 extends over 19 amino acids. The CDR3 reads CASSAFRTGVGPGAGELFF. The CDR3 nucleotides read TGTGCCAGCAGTGCTTTTAGGACAGGGGTTGGCCCGGGGGCCGGGGAGCTGTTTTTT.

The chain is built from TRBV9 and TRBJ2-2; 8 bases agree with TRBD1. Germline lookup yields CDR1 SGDLS and CDR2 YYNGEE. This CDR3 region has 15 residues. Unmatched junction bases numbered 7, after V lost 3 bases and J lost 6 bases. CDR3 coding DNA: TGTGCCAGCAGCGATACAGGGGGGCTCCCCGGGGAGCTGTTTTTT. As protein: CASSDTGGLPGELFF.

V and J are TRBV2 and TRBJ1-5, with D tentatively TRBD1 (6 bases). The V gene lost 3 bases and the J gene lost 4 bases, with 13 bases spanning the gap. The CDR3 is 15 amino acids. The germline CDR1 and CDR2 sequences are SNHLY and FYNNEI. The CDR3, as DNA: TGTGCCAGCAGTGAGATGACAGGAGGGAATCAGCCCCAGCATTTT. Protein product: CASSEMTGGNQPQHF.

This rearrangement joins TRBV27 to TRBJ2-3; 7 bases are a match to TRBD2. CDR1 is MNHEY and CDR2 is SMNVEV in the germline V gene (reference sequence). V lost 4 bases and J lost 8; bases outside the gene matches: 0. The CDR3 has 11 residues. CDR3 residues: CASSSGGTQYF. CDR3 coding DNA: TGTGCCAGCAGTTCGGGAGGTACGCAGTATTTT.

The genes are TRBV5-1 and TRBJ1-1; tentative D call: TRBD1 (6 bases). Trimming removed 0 bases from V and 5 bases from J, with 11 bases in between. The CDR3 runs to 14 residues. Germline-derived CDR1 and CDR2 are SGHRS and YFSETQ. The CDR3 here is CASSLEAGVTEAFF. The CDR3 bases are TGCGCCAGCAGCTTGGAAGCAGGGGTTACTGAAGCTTTCTTT.

V gene TRBV2 combines with J gene TRBJ2-3; D remains ambiguous. Germline CDR1 and CDR2: SNHLY and FYNNEI. Between the trimmed V and J ends, which lost 5 bases and 14 bases, there was a span of 17 bases. This CDR3 is 12 amino acids long. The CDR3 region is CASSHPTPSGYF. The CDR3 coding sequence is TGTGCCAGCAGTCATCCGACCCCTTCAGGGTATTTT.

V usage is TRBV7-9 and J usage is TRBJ2-3; no clear D. V was shortened by 8 bases and J by 4 bases, with 13 bases between the two germline ends. The CDR3 runs to 13 residues. CDR1 SEHNR and CDR2 FQNEAQ come from the germline V gene (reference sequence). CDR3 sequence reads: CASSPLGADTQYF. In nucleotides, the CDR3 is TGTGCCAGCTCCCCTTTGGGTGCAGATACGCAGTATTTT.

This chain links TRBV2 with TRBJ1-5; D possibly corresponds to TRBD1 (6 bases). The CDR3 is made up of 16 amino acids. V was clipped by 1 base and J by 2 bases, with 12 bases between them. Germline values: CDR1 SNHLY, CDR2 FYNNEI. The CDR3, as DNA: TGTGCCAGCAGTGAAGGGGGGCAGATAGGCAATCAGCCCCAGCATTTT. Translating gives CASSEGGQIGNQPQHF.